The 5 T cell receptor beta chains given below trace back to one sample, sequenced in a study of T-cell reconstitution after alpha-beta-depleted transplantation in children. TCRbeta library preparation incorporated unique molecular identifiers. TCRdb used MiXCR to reprocess the PCR reads, holding one entry per CDR3 protein. In the table there are 200,000 to 300,000 distinct CDR3 sequences, less than 9% of which are singletons. This sample comprised PBMCs, mostly from graft donor cells, obtained 180 days after TCRalphabeta/CD19-depleted stem cell transplant. These receptor sequences come from a male patient between 10 and 17 years old who had a stem cell transplant for acute lymphoblastic leukemia, so the T cells may come from the graft donor.

The sample holds many counts of this clonotype. The rearrangement joins TRBV12-3 or TRBV12-4 to TRBJ1-2, with 9 bases that match TRBD1. Germline trimming cut 7 bases from V and 7 bases from J; bases unmatched to any gene: 7. CDR3 length: 13 amino acids. The CDR3 reads CASIVTGGIGYTF. The CDR3 DNA reads TGTGCCAGCATAGTCACAGGGGGCATTGGCTACACCTTC.

Concerning this clonotype: A much more abundant neighbour one base away suggests this may be a read error. The chain carries TRBV10-3 and TRBJ1-1; 11 nucleotides line up with TRBD1. Per germline, CDR1 ENHRY and CDR2 SYGVKD. This CDR3 is built from 14 residues. The CDR3 loop is CATTRDRGNIEAFF. The CDR3 nucleotides are TGTGCCACCACCCGGGACAGGGGGAACATTGAAGCTTTCTTT.

In its sample, this clonotype was seen many times. The chain has TRBV20-1 and TRBJ2-4; D is unclear. Trimming took off 5 bases at V and 0 bases at J, with 11 bases between the two ends. The V gene's germline CDR1 is DFQATT and CDR2 SNEGSKA (reference sequence). The CDR3 sequence is 14 residues long. The CDR3 here is CSAQKIVAKNIQYF. The CDR3 DNA sequence: TGCAGTGCTCAAAAGATAGTAGCCAAAAACATTCAGTACTTC.

Many counts were recorded for this clonotype. The V call is TRBV9, the J call TRBJ2-7, with D tentatively TRBD1 or TRBD2 (6 bases each). This CDR3 comprises 13 residues. CDR1 is SGDLS and CDR2 is YYNGEE in the germline V gene. Trimming took 3 bases from V and 3 from J, leaving 10 bases between them. In nucleotides, the CDR3 is TGTGCCAGCAGCGGCGGAGGGGGCTACGAGCAGTACTTC. Its protein is CASSGGGGYEQYF.

This clonotype was counted at least ten times. This chain links TRBV5-1 with TRBJ2-1; 12 positions match TRBD2. Germline V lookup: CDR1 SGHRS, CDR2 YFSETQ. Germline trimming cut 4 bases from V and 5 bases from J; bases unmatched to any gene: 13. CDR3 size: 18 residues. In nucleotides, the CDR3 is TGCGCCAGCAGCCTGAGGGGGCTAGCGGGAGGGCCAGACAATGAGCAGTTCTTC. Translation gives CASSLRGLAGGPDNEQFF. Using reference TRBV5-1 and TRBJ2-1 for the parts outside the CDR3, the full variable domain is KAGVTQTPRYLIKTRGQQVTLSCSPISGHRSVSWYQQTPGQGLQFLFEYFSETQRNKGNFPGRFSGRQFSNSRSEMNVSTLELGDSALYLCASSLRGLAGGPDNEQFFGPGTRLTVL.